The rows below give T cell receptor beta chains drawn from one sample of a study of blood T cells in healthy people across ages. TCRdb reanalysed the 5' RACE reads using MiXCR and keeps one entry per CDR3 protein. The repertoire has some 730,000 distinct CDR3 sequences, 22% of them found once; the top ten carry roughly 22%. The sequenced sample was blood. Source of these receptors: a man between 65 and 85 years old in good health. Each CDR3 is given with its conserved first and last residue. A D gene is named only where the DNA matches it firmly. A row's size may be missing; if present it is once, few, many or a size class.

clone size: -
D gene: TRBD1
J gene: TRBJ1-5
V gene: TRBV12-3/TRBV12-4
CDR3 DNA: TGTGCCAGCAGTTTAGACGGTTGGGGACAGGCCGGAAGGAATCAGCCCCAGCATTTT
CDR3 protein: CASSLDGWGQAGRNQPQHF

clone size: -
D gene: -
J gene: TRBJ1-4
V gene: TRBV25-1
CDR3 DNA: TGTGCCAGCAGTGAACCCGTACTGAGAACTAATGAAAAACTGTTTTTT
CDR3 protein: CASSEPVLRTNEKLFF

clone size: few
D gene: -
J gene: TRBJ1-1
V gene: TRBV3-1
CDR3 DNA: TGTGCCAGCAGTTCCGACAGGTCGAACACTGAAGCTTTCTTT
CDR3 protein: CASSSDRSNTEAFF

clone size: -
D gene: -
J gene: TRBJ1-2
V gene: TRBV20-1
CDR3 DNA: TGCAGTGCTAGATCCCCAGCCTTCAGTGGCTACACCTTC
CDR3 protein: CSARSPAFSGYTF

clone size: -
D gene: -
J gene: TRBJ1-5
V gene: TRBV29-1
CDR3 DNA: TGCAGCGCAGCGGGAGCGGATGGAGATACGCAGCATTTT
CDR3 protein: CSAAGADGDTQHF

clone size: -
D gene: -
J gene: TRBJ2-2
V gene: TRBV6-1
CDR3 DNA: TGTGCCAGCTATCGAACAGGCTTAAACACCGGGGAGCTGTTTTTT
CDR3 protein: CASYRTGLNTGELFF

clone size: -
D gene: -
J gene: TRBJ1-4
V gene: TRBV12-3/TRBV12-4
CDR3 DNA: TGTGCCAGCAGTCTACAGTCAACTAATGAAAAACTGTTTTTT
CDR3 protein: CASSLQSTNEKLFF

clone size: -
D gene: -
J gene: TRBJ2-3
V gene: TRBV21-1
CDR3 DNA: TGTGCCAGCGAAAGTGGGTACGACGAAGATACGCAGTATTTT
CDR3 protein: CASESGYDEDTQYF

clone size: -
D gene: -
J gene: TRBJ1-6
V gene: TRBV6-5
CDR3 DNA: TGTGCCAGCAGTTACCCAAGTCAGGGGTCACCCCTCCACTTT
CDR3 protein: CASSYPSQGSPLHF

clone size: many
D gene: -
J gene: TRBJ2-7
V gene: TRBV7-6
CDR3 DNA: TGTGCCAGCAGCTTAGGGTTCACCTACGAGCAGTACTTC
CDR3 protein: CASSLGFTYEQYF

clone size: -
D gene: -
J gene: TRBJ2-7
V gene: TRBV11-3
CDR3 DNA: TGTGCCAGCAGCCCGGACGGATCGGGCGAGCAGTACTTC
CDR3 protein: CASSPDGSGEQYF

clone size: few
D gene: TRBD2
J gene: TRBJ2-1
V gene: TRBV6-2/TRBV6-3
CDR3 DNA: TGTGCCAGCAGCCGGATCCCTAGCGGGGCTACCTACAATGAGCAGTTCTTC
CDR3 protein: CASSRIPSGATYNEQFF

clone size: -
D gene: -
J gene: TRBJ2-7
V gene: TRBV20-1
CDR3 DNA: TGCAGTGCCACCGGACAGAGCTACGAGCAGTACTTC
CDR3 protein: CSATGQSYEQYF

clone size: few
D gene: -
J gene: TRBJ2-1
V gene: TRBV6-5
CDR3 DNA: TGTGCCAGCAGTTACTCGGACCCTGTCAATGAGCAGTTCTTC
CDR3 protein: CASSYSDPVNEQFF

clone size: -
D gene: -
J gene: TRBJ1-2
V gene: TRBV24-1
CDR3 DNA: TGTGCCACAAGGGAGGGCTACACCTTC
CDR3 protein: CATREGYTF

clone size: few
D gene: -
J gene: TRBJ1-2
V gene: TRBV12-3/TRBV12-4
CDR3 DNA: TGTGCCAGCAGTTCTTCCTCACACAGGGTTCCTGGCTACACCTTC
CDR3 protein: CASSSSSHRVPGYTF